The subject of this entry is one T cell receptor beta chain. Amplification used 60 Vbeta primers and 13 Jbeta primers. The assay was immunoSEQ multiplex PCR, and TCRdb's table has in-frame clones only and misses some. The listing contains tens of thousands of clones. These data originate in a study of cytomegalovirus exposure and HLA in healthy donors. Germline CDR1 SGHNT, CDR2 YYREEE (reference sequence). This CDR3 comprises 15 residues. Between the trimmed V and J ends, which lost 4 bases and 8 bases, there was a span of 18 bases. The origin of this receptor is a man in his fifties or sixties in good health and CMV-seronegative. Sequenced input: PBMCs. V usage is TRBV5-4 and J usage is TRBJ1-4; D might be TRBD1 (6 bases). CDR3 in amino acids: CASSRRGGAGEKLFF. Written as DNA, the CDR3 is TGTGCCAGCAGCCGGCGGGGGGGCGCAGGGGAAAAACTGTTTTTT.